This T cell receptor beta chain came from a study of shared clonotypes between healthy human individuals. Study overall: Those who served as donors were a couple of women and three men between the ages of 18 and 49.

Germline values: CDR1 LGHNA, CDR2 YSLEER. V lost 3 bases, J lost 3 bases, and 15 bases lay in between. The CDR3 has 15 residues. Researchers ran the assay at a deep level. Here immunoSEQ multiplex PCR was the method, and the copy in TCRdb shows in-frame clones only, minus some. This table holds millions of clones, about 95% found once. Healthy adults negative for HIV, lacking recent acute infections or vaccinations, served as donors. Adult Caucasians living in Nashville, Tennessee made up all of the donors. V is TRBV4-3 and J is TRBJ2-7; perhaps TRBD1 as D (5 bases). Sequencing was performed on naive CD4+ T cells sorted from blood. Subset of the sample: CD45RA+ positively selected. The receptor was isolated from a man between 18 and 35 years old in good health. CDR3 DNA: TGCGCCAGCAGCCAGTTGGCAGGGTCTATCTACGAGCAGTACTTC. Protein product: CASSQLAGSIYEQYF.